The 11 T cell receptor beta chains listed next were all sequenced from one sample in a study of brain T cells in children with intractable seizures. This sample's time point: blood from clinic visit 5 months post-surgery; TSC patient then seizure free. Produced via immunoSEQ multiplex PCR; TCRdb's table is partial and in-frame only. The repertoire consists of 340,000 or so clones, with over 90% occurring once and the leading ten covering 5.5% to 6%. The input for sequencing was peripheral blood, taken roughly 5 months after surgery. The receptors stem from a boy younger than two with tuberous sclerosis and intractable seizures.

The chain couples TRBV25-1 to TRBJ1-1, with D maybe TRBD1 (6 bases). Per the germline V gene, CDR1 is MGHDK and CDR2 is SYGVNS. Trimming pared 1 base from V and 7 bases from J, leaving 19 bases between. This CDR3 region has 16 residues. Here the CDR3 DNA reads TGTGCCAGCAGTGAATTCGGGACACCCGCTCACTTTGAAGCTTTCTTT. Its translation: CASSEFGTPAHFEAFF.

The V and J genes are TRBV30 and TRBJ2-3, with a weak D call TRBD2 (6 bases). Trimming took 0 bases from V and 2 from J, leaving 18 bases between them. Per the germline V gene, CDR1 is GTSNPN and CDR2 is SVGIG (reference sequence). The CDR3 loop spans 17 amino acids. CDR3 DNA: TGTGCCTGGAGTGTGTCTGGACTCGGGGACTCCACAGATACGCAGTATTTT. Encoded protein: CAWSVSGLGDSTDTQYF. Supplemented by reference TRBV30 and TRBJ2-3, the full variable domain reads SQTIHQWPATLVQPVGSPLSLECTVEGTSNPNLYWYRQAAGRGLQLLFYSVGIGQISSEVPQNLSASRPQDRQFILSSKKLLLSDSGFYLCAWSVSGLGDSTDTQYFGPGTRLTVL.

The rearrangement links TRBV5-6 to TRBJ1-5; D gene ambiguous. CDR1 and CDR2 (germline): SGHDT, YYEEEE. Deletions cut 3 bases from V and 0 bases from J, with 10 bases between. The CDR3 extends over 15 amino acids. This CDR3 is CASSSEAYSNQPQHF. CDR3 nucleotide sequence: TGTGCCAGCAGCTCTGAGGCTTATAGCAATCAGCCCCAGCATTTT.

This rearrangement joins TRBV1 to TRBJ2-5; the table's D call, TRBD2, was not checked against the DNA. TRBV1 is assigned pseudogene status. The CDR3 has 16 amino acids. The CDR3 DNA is TGCACCAGCACCCTTAGGGGCGGGGGGGACCAAGAGACCCAGTACTTC. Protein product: CTSTLRGGGDQETQYF.

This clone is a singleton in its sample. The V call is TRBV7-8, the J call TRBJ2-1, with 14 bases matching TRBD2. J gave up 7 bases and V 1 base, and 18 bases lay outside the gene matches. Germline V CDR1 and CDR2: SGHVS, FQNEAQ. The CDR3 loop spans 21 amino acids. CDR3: CASSLVRGLAGVPRRGNEQFF. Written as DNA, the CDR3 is TGTGCCAGCAGCTTAGTCCGGGGACTAGCGGGAGTACCTAGGCGTGGTAATGAGCAGTTCTTC.

The CDR3 coding sequence is TGTGCCAGCAGCTTGACCCCCAATTCTCCCCAGCATTTT. Residues: CASSLTPNSPQHF. V is TRBV11-3 and J is TRBJ1-5; no firm D call. V was trimmed by 3 bases and J by 10 bases, leaving 13 bases between them. Germline CDR1 SGHNT, CDR2 YENEEA. The CDR3 has 13 amino acids.

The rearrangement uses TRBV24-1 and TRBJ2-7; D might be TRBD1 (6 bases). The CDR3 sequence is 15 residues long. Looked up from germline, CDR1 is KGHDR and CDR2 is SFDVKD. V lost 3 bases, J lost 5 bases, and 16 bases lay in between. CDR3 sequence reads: CATSDEGRGVHEQYF. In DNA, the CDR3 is TGTGCCACCAGTGATGAAGGCAGGGGAGTCCACGAGCAGTACTTC.

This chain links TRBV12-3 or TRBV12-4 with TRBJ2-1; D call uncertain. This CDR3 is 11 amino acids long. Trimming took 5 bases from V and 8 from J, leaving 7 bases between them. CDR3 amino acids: CASSPRHEQFF. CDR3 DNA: TGTGCCAGCAGTCCCCGTCATGAGCAGTTCTTC.

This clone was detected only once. CDR3: CASSLAEGGEDEQYF. The CDR3 DNA reads TGTGCCAGCAGCTTGGCTGAGGGGGGGGAGGACGAGCAGTACTTC. The J gene is TRBJ2-7, the V gene TRBV5-6; TRBD2 is a possible D gene (7 bases). This CDR3 has 15 amino acids. Trimming removed 0 bases at V and 5 bases at J, with 15 bases between. Germline-derived CDR1 and CDR2 are SGHDT and YYEEEE.

The CDR3 loop reads CATSAEGFEAFF. CDR3 nucleotides: TGTGCCACCAGTGCCGAGGGCTTTGAAGCTTTCTTT. The chain carries TRBV24-1 and TRBJ1-1; D call uncertain. V gave up 5 bases and J gave up 7 bases, with 10 bases separating them. Germline loops: CDR1 KGHDR, CDR2 SFDVKD. The CDR3 sequence is 12 residues long.

This CDR3 reads CASSLSGGGYTDTQYF. CDR3 coding DNA: TGTGCCAGCAGCTTATCAGGCGGGGGCTACACAGATACGCAGTATTTT. V gene TRBV7-9 combines with J gene TRBJ2-3, with a tentative D call TRBD2 (7 bases). Looked up from germline, CDR1 is SEHNR and CDR2 is FQNEAQ (reference sequence). The CDR3 spans 16 residues. V lost 2 bases and J 2 bases, leaving 14 bases between the germline ends.